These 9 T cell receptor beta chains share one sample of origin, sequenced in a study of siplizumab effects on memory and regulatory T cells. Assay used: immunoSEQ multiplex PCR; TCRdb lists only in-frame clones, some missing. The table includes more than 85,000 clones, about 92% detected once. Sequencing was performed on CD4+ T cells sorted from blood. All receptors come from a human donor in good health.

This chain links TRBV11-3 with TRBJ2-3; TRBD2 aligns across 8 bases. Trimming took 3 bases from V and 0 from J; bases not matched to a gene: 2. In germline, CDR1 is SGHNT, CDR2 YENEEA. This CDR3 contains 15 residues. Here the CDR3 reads CASSFGGGSTDTQYF. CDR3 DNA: TGTGCCAGCAGCTTCGGCGGGGGGAGCACAGATACGCAGTATTTT.

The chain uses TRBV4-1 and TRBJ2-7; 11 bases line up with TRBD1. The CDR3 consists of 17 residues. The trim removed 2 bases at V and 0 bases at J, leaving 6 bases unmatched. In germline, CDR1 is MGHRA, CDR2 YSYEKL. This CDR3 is CASSQLGQGANSYEQYF. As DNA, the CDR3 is TGCGCCAGCAGCCAACTCGGACAGGGGGCTAACTCCTACGAGCAGTACTTC.

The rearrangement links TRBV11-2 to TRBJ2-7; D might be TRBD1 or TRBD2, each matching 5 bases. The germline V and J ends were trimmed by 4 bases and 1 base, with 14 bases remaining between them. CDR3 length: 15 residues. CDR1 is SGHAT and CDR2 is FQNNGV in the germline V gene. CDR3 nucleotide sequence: TGTGCCAGCAGCTCAGGGTTTACGGGATCCTACGAGCAGTACTTC. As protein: CASSSGFTGSYEQYF.

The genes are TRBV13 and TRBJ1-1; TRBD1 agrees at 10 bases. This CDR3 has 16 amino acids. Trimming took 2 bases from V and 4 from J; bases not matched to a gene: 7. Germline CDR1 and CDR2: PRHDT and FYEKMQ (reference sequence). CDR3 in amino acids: CASSLRTGTGATEAFF. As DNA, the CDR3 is TGTGCCAGCAGCTTACGAACCGGGACAGGGGCCACTGAAGCTTTCTTT.

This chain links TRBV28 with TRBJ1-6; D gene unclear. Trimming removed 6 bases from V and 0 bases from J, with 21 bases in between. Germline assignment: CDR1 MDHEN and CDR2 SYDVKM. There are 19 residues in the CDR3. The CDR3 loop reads CASSSPRSAPSSYNSPLHF. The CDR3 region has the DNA TGTGCCAGCAGCTCCCCCAGGAGCGCACCTAGCTCCTATAATTCACCCCTCCACTTT.

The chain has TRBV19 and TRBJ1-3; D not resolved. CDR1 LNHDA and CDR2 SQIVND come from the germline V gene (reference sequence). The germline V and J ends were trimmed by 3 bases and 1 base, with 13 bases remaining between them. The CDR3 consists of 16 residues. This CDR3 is CASSIPTGGSGNTIYF. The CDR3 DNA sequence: TGTGCCAGTAGTATTCCCACCGGCGGGTCTGGAAACACCATATATTTT.

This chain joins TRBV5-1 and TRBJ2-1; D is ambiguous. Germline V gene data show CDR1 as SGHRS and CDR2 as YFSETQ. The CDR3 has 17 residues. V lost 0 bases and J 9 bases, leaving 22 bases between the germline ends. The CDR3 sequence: CASSLVRGGWSGSEQFF. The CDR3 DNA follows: TGCGCCAGCAGCTTGGTCCGCGGTGGGTGGTCTGGTAGTGAGCAGTTCTTC.

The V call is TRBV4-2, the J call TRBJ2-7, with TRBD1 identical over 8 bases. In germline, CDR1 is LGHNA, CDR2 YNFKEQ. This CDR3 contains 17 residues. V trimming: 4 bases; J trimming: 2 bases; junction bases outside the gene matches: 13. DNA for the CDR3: TGTGCCAGCAGCCGGACTTCCGGGACAGGTGAAGCCTACGAGCAGTACTTC. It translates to CASSRTSGTGEAYEQYF.

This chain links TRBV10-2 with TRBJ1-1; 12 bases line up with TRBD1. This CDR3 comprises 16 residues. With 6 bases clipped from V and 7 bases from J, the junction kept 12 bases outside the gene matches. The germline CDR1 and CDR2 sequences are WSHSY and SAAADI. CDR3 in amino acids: CASRGTGGSSGREAFF. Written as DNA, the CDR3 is TGCGCCAGCAGGGGGACAGGGGGCTCTTCCGGGCGTGAAGCTTTCTTT.